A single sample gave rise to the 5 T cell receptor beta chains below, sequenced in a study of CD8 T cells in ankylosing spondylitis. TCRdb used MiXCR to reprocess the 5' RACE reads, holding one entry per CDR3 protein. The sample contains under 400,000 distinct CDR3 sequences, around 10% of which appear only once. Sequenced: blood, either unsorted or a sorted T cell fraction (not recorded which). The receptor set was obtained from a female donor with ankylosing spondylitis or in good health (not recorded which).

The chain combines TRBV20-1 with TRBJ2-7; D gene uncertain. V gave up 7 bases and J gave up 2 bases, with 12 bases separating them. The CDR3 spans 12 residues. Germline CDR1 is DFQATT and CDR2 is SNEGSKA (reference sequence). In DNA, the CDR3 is TGCAGTGGGCGGTCCATTACCTACGAGCAGTACTTC. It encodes CSGRSITYEQYF.

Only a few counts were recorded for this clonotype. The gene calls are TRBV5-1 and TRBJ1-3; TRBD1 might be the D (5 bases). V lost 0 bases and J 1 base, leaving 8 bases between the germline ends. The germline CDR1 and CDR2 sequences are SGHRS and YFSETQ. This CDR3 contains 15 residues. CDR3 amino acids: CASSLVAGSGNTIYF. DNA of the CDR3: TGCGCCAGCAGCTTGGTGGCAGGGTCTGGAAACACCATATATTTT.

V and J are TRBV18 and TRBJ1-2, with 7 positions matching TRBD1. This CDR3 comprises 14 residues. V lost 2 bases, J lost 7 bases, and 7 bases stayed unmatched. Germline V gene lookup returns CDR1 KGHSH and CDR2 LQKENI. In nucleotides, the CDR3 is TGTGCCAGCTCACCAAGCGGGACAGACGGTGGCTACACCTTC. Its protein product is CASSPSGTDGGYTF.

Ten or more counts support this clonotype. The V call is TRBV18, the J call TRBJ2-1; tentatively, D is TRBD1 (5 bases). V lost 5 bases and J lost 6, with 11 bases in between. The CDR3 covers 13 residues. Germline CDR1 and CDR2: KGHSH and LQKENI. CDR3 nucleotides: TGTGCCAGCTCAGAATCAGGGTTCAATGAGCAGTTCTTC. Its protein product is CASSESGFNEQFF.

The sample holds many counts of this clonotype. The CDR3 sequence: CATSDWGSGEQFF. DNA of the CDR3: TGTGCCACCAGTGATTGGGGGAGTGGTGAGCAGTTCTTC. The rearrangement joins TRBV24-1 to TRBJ2-1; the D gene could be TRBD1 or TRBD2 (5 bases each). Trimming removed 2 bases at V and 9 bases at J, with 10 bases between. CDR3 length: 13 amino acids. The germline V gene encodes CDR1 KGHDR and CDR2 SFDVKD.